This TCR beta chain was identified during a study of cytomegalovirus exposure and HLA in healthy donors. Study at large: Later, an analysis reported that the approximately 120 validation repertoires had used the same platform as the 550 to 750 first-cohort repertoires.

Findings and caveats of the study: It was found in a later analysis that first-cohort TCR clusters tended to co-occur in the 130 or so validation repertoires.

Of note for this clone: The antigen remains unidentified.

Profiling relied on immunoSEQ multiplex PCR, and the TCRdb table lists in-frame clones only, not all of them. The repertoire consists of approximately 220,000 clones, with about 83% occurring once and the leading ten covering 2.6%. Trimming removed 0 bases at V and 7 bases at J, with 14 bases between. Per germline, CDR1 LGHNA and CDR2 YNFKEQ. The CDR3 runs 15 residues. This receptor was identified in a man between 18 and 29 years old in good health and CMV-seronegative. This chain joins TRBV4-2 and TRBJ2-3, with D hard to call. What was sequenced was PBMCs. CDR3: CASSQDPNPRNTQYF. The CDR3 DNA sequence: TGTGCCAGCAGCCAAGACCCGAATCCTAGAAATACGCAGTATTTT.